This T cell receptor (beta chain) appears in the sequencing data of a study of human T cells and chemical hapten exposure. This clonotype was detected ten times or more. The antigen remains undetermined. TCRdb itself ran the RACE reads through MiXCR, one entry per CDR3 protein. Of roughly 120,000 distinct CDR3 sequences listed, about a tenth were seen once; the top ten hold more than 3%. Time point denoted: patch test 2, 6 weeks after DPC sensitization. Treatment in this sample: therapeutic diphenylcyclopropenone sensitization with weekly scalp DPC. Regarding the study as a whole: No change in TCRs above 1 in 1000 frequency was produced by DPC sensitization.

The sequence derives from a woman aged 40 to 50 with alopecia areata. Some clones in this sample may be carry-over from other donors' samples. The source material was whole blood, sampled in connection with sensitization to the hapten diphenylcyclopropenone (DPC).

CDR3 DNA sequence: TGTGCCAGCAGGGAACAGGGGCCGAAAAATTCACCCCTCCACTTT. Amino acid sequence: CASREQGPKNSPLHF. The gene calls are TRBV6-5 and TRBJ1-6; TRBD1 aligns across 7 bases. The CDR3 is 15 amino acids. Trimming removed 6 bases from V and 7 bases from J; junction bases left unmatched: 9. Germline V lookup: CDR1 MNHEY, CDR2 SVGAGI.